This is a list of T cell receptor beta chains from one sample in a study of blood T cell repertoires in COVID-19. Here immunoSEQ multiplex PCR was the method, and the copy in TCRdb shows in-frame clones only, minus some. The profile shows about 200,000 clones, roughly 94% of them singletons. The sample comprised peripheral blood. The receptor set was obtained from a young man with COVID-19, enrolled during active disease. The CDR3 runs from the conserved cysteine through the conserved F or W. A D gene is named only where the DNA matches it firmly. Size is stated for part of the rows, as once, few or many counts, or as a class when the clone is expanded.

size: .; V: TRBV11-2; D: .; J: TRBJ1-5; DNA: TGTGCCAGCAGCCGAGGCCCGGATAGCAATCAGCCCCAGCATTTT; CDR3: CASSRGPDSNQPQHF
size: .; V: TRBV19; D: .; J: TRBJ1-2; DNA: TGTGCCAGTAGTACCCGCGGACAGAGCTATGGCTACACCTTC; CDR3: CASSTRGQSYGYTF
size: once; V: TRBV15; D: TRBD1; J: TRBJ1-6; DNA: TGTGCCACCAGCAGGGACAGGGGTAATTCACCCCTCCACTTT; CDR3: CATSRDRGNSPLHF
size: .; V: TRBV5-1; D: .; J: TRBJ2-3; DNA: TGCGCCAGCAGCCCGAGTTTAACAGATACGCAGTATTTT; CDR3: CASSPSLTDTQYF
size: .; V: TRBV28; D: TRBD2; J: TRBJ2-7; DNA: TGTGCCAGCAGTCTTCCGATAGCGGGGGCCACCTCCTACGAGCAGTACTTC; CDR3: CASSLPIAGATSYEQYF
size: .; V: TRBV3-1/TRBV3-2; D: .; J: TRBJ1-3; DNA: TGTGCCAGCAGCCAACAGGGTTCTGGAAACACCATATATTTT; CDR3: CASSQQGSGNTIYF
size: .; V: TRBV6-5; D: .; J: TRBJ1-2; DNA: TGTGCCAGCAGTAAATGGGCAGGGGACTATGGCTACACCTTC; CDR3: CASSKWAGDYGYTF
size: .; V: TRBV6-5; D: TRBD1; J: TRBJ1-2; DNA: TGTGCCAGCAGGTTTACCGGGACAGGGGACGGCTACACCTTC; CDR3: CASRFTGTGDGYTF
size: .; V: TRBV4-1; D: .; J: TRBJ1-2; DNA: TGCGCCAGCAGCCAACTGTTAGGGGCCCTCAACTATGGCTACACCTTC; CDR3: CASSQLLGALNYGYTF
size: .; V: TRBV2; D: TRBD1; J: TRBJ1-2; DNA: TGTGCCAGCAGTCCGCCCCGACAGGGCGAAACACCCAACTACACCTTC; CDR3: CASSPPRQGETPNYTF
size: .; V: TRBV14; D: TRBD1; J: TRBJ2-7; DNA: TGTGCCAGCAGCCAATTGGGGACAGGGGGCTACGAGCAGTACTTC; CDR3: CASSQLGTGGYEQYF
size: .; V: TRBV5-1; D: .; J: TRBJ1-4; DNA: TGCGCCAGCAGCCCCTCCGGGGGGGCGGGACATGAAAAACTGTTTTTT; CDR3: CASSPSGGAGHEKLFF
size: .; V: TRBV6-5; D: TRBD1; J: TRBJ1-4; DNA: TGTGCCAGCAGTCCACAGGGGACCATTAATGAAAAACTGTTTTTT; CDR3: CASSPQGTINEKLFF
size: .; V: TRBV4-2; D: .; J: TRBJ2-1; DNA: TGTGCCAGCAGCCAAGGGGGGCTAGCGGTTCGATCCTACAATGAGCAGTTCTTC; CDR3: CASSQGGLAVRSYNEQFF
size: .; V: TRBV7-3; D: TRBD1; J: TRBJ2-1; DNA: TGTGCCAGCAGCCCGGGACAGGGGGGCTACAATGAGCAGTTCTTC; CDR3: CASSPGQGGYNEQFF
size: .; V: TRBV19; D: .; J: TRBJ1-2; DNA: TGTGCCAGTACCACGCATTTCGCTAAGAACGGGGGAGGCTACACCTTC; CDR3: CASTTHFAKNGGGYTF
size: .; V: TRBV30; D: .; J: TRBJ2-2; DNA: TGTGCCTGGAATGGGGCTGGCCACAGAACCGGGGAGCTGTTTTTT; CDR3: CAWNGAGHRTGELFF
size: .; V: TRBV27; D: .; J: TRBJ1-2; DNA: TGTGCCAGCAGCCTTATCGGGGGTGGTGGCTACACCTTC; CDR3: CASSLIGGGGYTF
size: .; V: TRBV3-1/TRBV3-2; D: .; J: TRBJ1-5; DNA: TGTGCCAGCAGCCAAGTGGCAGGGTTCAATCAGCCCCAGCATTTT; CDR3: CASSQVAGFNQPQHF
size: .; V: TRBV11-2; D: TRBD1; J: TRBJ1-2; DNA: TGTGCCAGCAGCTCTATTCCTGGACAGGGAGGCTATGGCTACACCTTC; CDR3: CASSSIPGQGGYGYTF
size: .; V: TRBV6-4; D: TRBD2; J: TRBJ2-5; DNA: TGTGCCAGCAGTGAGCTAGCGGGTGAGACCCAGTACTTC; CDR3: CASSELAGETQYF
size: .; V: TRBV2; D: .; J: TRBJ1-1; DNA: TGTGCCAGCAGTGACGGGAGGACTGAAGCTTTCTTT; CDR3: CASSDGRTEAFF
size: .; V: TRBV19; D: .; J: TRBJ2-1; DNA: TGTGCCTGCGGGACTTCGGTCGATGAGCAGTTCTTC; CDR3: CACGTSVDEQFF
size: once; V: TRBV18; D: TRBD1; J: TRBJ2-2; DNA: TGTGCCAGCTCACCACCGACACAGGGGCCCATCACCGGGGAGCTGTTTTTT; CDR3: CASSPPTQGPITGELFF
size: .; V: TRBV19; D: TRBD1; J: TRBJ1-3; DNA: TGTGCCAGTAGTTTACAGGGGGCTTCCGCCTCTGGAAACACCATATATTTT; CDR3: CASSLQGASASGNTIYF
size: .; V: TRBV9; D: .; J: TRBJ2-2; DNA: TGTGCCAGCAGCCCCAGACGGACTGAGAACACCGGGGAGCTGTTTTTT; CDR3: CASSPRRTENTGELFF
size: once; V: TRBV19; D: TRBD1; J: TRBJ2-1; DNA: TGTGCCAGTAGTATATGGAGACGGGACAGGGCATCCTACAATGAGCAGTTCTTC; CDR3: CASSIWRRDRASYNEQFF
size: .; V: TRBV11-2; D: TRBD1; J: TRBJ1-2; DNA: TGTGCCAGCAGACCCAACAGGGGACCAAACTATGGCTACACCTTC; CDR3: CASRPNRGPNYGYTF
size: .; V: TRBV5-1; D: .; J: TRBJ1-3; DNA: TGCGCCAGCAGCTTGAACAGCCACTCTGGAAACACCATATATTTT; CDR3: CASSLNSHSGNTIYF
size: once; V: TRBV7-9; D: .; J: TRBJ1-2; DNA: TGTGCCAGCAGCCCGACGGGGTTTGATGGCTACACCTTC; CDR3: CASSPTGFDGYTF
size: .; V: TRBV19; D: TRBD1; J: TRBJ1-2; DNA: TGTGCCAGTAGTATCCCCGGACAGGGTGGAAGTGGCTACACCTTC; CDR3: CASSIPGQGGSGYTF
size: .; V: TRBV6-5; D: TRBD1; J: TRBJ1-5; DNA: TGTGCCAGCAGACCCGACAGGGATAGCAATCAGCCCCAGCATTTT; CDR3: CASRPDRDSNQPQHF
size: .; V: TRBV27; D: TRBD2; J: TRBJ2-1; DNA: TGTGCCAGCAGTTCGCCAGCGGGGGCCTACAATGAGCAGTTCTTC; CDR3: CASSSPAGAYNEQFF
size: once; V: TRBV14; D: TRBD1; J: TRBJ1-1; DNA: TGTGCCAGCAGCCGAAAGCGGGTTCAGGGACAGGTAGTGAACACTGAAGCTTTCTTT; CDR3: CASSRKRVQGQVVNTEAFF
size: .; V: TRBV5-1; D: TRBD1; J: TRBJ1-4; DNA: TGCGCCAGCAGCCGACAACAGGGGGCTAATGAAAAACTGTTTTTT; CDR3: CASSRQQGANEKLFF
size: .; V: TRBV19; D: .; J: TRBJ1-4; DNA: TGTGCCAGTAGTATATTCAGGGAGGGGGAAAAACTGTTTTTT; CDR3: CASSIFREGEKLFF
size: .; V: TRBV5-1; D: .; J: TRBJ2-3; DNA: TGCGCCAGCAGGGGGACAAGCACAGATACGCAGTATTTT; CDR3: CASRGTSTDTQYF
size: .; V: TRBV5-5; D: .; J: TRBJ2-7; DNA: TGTGCCAGCAGCCCAGAGTGGACAGCCTACGAGCAGTACTTC; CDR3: CASSPEWTAYEQYF
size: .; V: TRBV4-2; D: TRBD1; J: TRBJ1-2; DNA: TGTGCCAGCAGCCAGAACAGGGGATTGAAGGACTACACCTTC; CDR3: CASSQNRGLKDYTF
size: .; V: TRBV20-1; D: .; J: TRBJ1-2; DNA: TGCAGTGCTAGTTATCCAGGGGTCAACTATGGCTACACCTTC; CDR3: CSASYPGVNYGYTF